This TCR beta chain was profiled in a study of cytomegalovirus exposure and HLA in healthy donors (TCRdb year 2017). As for the study more broadly: An earlier analysis of under 600 of the donors reported more than 250 Gb of sequence data and 117 million unique TCR beta sequences from around 200 million T cells. Approximately 330 gigabases of sequencing data and roughly 81 million unique TCR sequences made up an early release that covered roughly 670 HLA-typed donors. Of the roughly 400 genotyped donors, 65% to 90% were placed in the genetic ancestry cluster associated with self-reported Caucasian donors. The study aimed to test whether cataloging public T cell receptors could reveal signatures of past pathogen exposure. Using immunosequencing, the study profiled T cell repertoires from fewer than 850 subjects and related those repertoires to cytomegalovirus serostatus. In addition to the first cohort of roughly 670 subjects, a separate validation cohort of approximately 120 different subjects was used. To predict cytomegalovirus infection status, the study combined high-throughput TCR immunosequencing, statistical association of individual TCRs with disease status, and machine learning. To study patterns of TCR occurrence, a later analysis re-analyzed previously published TCR beta repertoires from hundreds of donors and added high-resolution HLA genotyping. The later analysis used no new phenotypic data to find candidate immune exposures, relying instead on TCR beta sequences and their occurrence across donors. To decide whether each TCR beta V gene segment behaved as functional or pseudogenic, an earlier analysis of nearly 600 of the donors relied on high-throughput TCR beta sequencing. Donor age, sex, ethnicity and CMV serostatus were compiled alongside the repertoire data. Genome-wide SNP genotypes for about three fifths of the roughly 670 donors were used in a later genetic analysis, which treated that subset as a discovery cohort. Every repertoire in the discovery cohort had been generated on one and the same sequencing platform. Both class I and class II loci were covered by HLA typing, at four-digit resolution. The number of typed donors differed by locus: about 620-640 for A, B, C, DRB1 and DQB1; 500 to 550 for DQA1; about 600 for DPA1; and approximately 450 for DPB1. Roughly 5 DR-DQ haplotypes were handled as single units for association and clustering because linkage in the cohort was strong. Among several hundred genotyped donors of the cohort, an average of around 250,000 unique TCR beta nucleotide sequences was sequenced per donor, of which 15% to 20% were non-productive.

To prepare the library, the immunoSEQ multiplex PCR assay was applied. For the multiplex PCR, a mixture combining 60 forward primers for TCR Vbeta segments and 13 reverse primers for TCR Jbeta segments was used. Amplification of the CDR3 region of rearranged TCR beta genes was performed with a multiplex PCR assay on genomic DNA. The Illumina HiSeq System was used to sequence the amplified TCR beta libraries as 87-base-pair reads. In the original analysis: A later analysis counted 75 million to 100 million unique TCR beta chains across the 550 to 750 repertoires, and some 11 million of these chains were shared by at least two donors. To remove PCR and sequencing errors, raw reads were error-corrected and collapsed into unique sequences using a nearest-neighbor algorithm that merged closely related sequences. CDR3 sequences were aligned to IMGT reference sequences to assign V, D and J gene segments. Each retained sequence needed at least a six-nucleotide match to both a V gene segment and a J gene segment. A rearrangement was called productive if the CDR3 had no stop codons and remained in frame with V and J, and every other rearrangement was called non-productive. Following IMGT convention, CDR3 was defined as the stretch from the second conserved V-encoded cysteine up to the conserved J-encoded phenylalanine. The earlier analysis of 587 of the donors excluded sequences that lacked an unambiguous match to a single V gene segment. An earlier analysis of about 600 of the donors called V segments functional above 56.7% productive rearrangements and segregating when the between-donor standard deviation exceeded 5%. A statistical classification framework was built for diagnosing cytomegalovirus status from the catalog of TCR beta chain sequences. In a later analysis, V and J genes were assigned by comparing TCR nucleotide sequences against IMGT/GENE-DB human TR gene sequences. A later analysis assigned CDR3 sequences and most-parsimonious VDJ recombination scenarios with the TCRdist pipeline. A later analysis defined each TCR beta chain by its CDR3 amino acid sequence plus V-gene family, and excluded reads lacking a unique V-gene family. As a way to deal with suspected cross-contamination and a sequencing artifact, a later analysis dropped 450 to 600 nucleotide sequences that were highly shared and had low generation probability. In a later analysis, a clonal expansion index for each public chain was calculated from normalized within-repertoire ranks of inferred template counts. Generation probabilities in a later analysis came from a VDJ recombination model fitted to out-of-frame rearrangements, and those results were checked against IGoR. Hypergeometric tests were used in a later analysis to score TCR-TCR, TCR-HLA and TCR-CMV co-occurrence, with a repertoire-size bias correction applied to the TCR pairs. A later analysis estimated false discovery rates by permuting HLA or CMV assignments 20 times. In a later analysis, co-occurring TCRs were grouped using DBSCAN, with TCRdist sequence similarity added in when clustering inside HLA-allele-positive subsets. Repertoires with fewer than 30,000 or more than 120,000 public chains were left out of co-occurrence clustering, as were several repertoires with anomalous nucleotide sharing. Imported from immuneACCESS, the table was reduced by TCRdb to in-frame sequences with V and J called. These copies leave out some clones; in studies compared against another copy, an unresolved V gene accounts for under half, and the cause of the remainder is not known. The V and J calls and clone size come from that table; D and trimming were worked out from the DNA. Within this sample are 210,000 or so clones, with under 90% of them counted one time only. About 1.2% of the sample belongs to the ten largest clones.

General study outcomes and caveats: A few of the identified cytomegalovirus-associated TCR beta chains were confirmed in vitro to be specific for cytomegalovirus antigens. A cluster of highly shared sequence variants was judged likely to represent a technical artifact of the sequencing pipeline. In a later analysis, HLA-associated TCR beta chains showed more clonal expansion and lower generation probabilities than non-associated chains that were equally common. A later analysis reported that several top co-occurrence clusters appeared linked to parvovirus B19, influenza, CMV and Epstein-Barr virus. The study listed 164 TCR beta chains as associated with cytomegalovirus. Because some donors lacked HLA typing at each locus, the association tests relied only on the typed subset. For the cohort, immune exposure information was limited to CMV serostatus. Correlated functional status among segregating V segments might reflect linkage disequilibrium, but an unknown experimental factor could not be ruled out. In an earlier analysis of approximately 590 of the donors, most TCR beta V segments appeared in productive rearrangements about 87% or about 30% of the time, broadly matching IMGT annotations. Most TCR sequences were seen in very few donors, while some public TCRs were found in many individuals. Because the 87-base-pair reads could not distinguish some IMGT-functional V segments, including TRBV6-2 and TRBV6-3, those segments were excluded. Specific HLA alleles were associated with 15,000 to 20,000 TCR beta sequences at a false discovery rate of 0.05 in a later analysis. Most CMV-associated TCR beta chains appeared to be HLA-restricted in a later analysis, and the HLA associations seemed to be driven largely by CMV exposure. Only TCR beta chains were sequenced in this cohort, and the absence of alpha or paired-chain data limited detectable features. Because counts were too low, 15 to 20 rarely observed V segments, including chromosome 9 orphons, were excluded from the earlier analysis of roughly 580 of the donors. A later genetic analysis reported fewer N-insertions in productive TCRs among donors in an Asian-associated ancestry cluster than the approximately 700-donor mean. In a later genetic analysis, a missense DCLRE1C variant was associated with V-gene and J-gene trimming of TCR beta chains, and the association was replicated in an independent cohort. According to the authors, the approach could potentially be generalized to other disease states and immunological phenotypes. The classifier was reported to diagnose cytomegalovirus status with high specificity and sensitivity in both the original cohort and the validation cohort. A later analysis found that TCR association rates varied across HLA loci, with DRB1 alleles showing the most associated TCRs and HLA-C alleles the fewest. A further reported finding was that TCR beta sequences accurately predicted the HLA-A and HLA-B alleles for most subjects in the first cohort. Assigning TCR associations to individual alleles was difficult when HLA alleles, especially DR and DQ, strongly co-occurred. Presence/absence analyses assumed roughly uniform sequencing depth across donors, an assumption that may not hold.

Based on the germline V gene (reference sequence), the CDR1 and CDR2 sequences are LNHDA and SQIVND. The CDR3 measures 15 amino acids from cysteine to phenylalanine. The DNA shown is the 45-base CDR3, in frame from base 1. Between the V and J ends, shortened by 5 bases and 2 bases respectively, the junction contains 13 bases. This clone came up a few times. Its binding antigen is unknown. No much larger clone is present one base from it, and per-base qualities are unavailable. The cohort comprised 710 or so healthy bone marrow donors. At the time of sampling, every cohort member was nominally healthy, though immune exposures that went unrecorded were likely present. Of the 666 cohort members, about 290 had a positive CMV serostatus and approximately 400 had a negative one, while no CMV serostatus was recorded for the donor. A peripheral blood sample was provided by each donor, and peripheral blood mononuclear cells were used for TCR beta sequencing. Genomic DNA was extracted from the blood cell samples with the Qiagen DNeasy Blood Extraction Kit.

In this chain, TRBV19 is recombined with TRBJ1-5, with TRBD1 tentatively as D gene (6 bases match). What was sequenced was PBMCs. The TCR was taken from a human donor in good health. The sequence in DNA is TGTGCCAGTAGTGCCAGGGACACGGGCAATCAGCCCCAGCATTTT. Its protein is CASSARDTGNQPQHF.